There are a few counts of the clone carrying this T cell receptor (beta chain). Donation came from healthy HIV-negative adults that had no recent acute infections or vaccinations. Those who donated, Caucasian adults without exception, all lived in Nashville, Tennessee. The record originates from a study of shared clonotypes between healthy human individuals. Study context: A few men and two women, aged 18 to 49, were donors.

Germline CDR1 and CDR2: SGHNT and YYREEE (reference sequence). Trimming removed 4 bases from V and 1 base from J; junction bases left unmatched: 5. The CDR3 spans 15 residues. The protocol was immunoSEQ multiplex PCR, while the TCRdb copy is restricted to in-frame clones and leaves out a portion. The repertoire has approximately 500,000 clones, 70% to 85% of them found once; the top ten carry about 12%. Sequenced material: PBMCs. The rearrangement uses TRBV5-4 and TRBJ2-3; 8 nucleotides match TRBD2. This TCR came from a woman in her thirties or forties in good health. Some clones in this sample may be carry-over from other donors' samples. CDR3 loop: CASSAGGVGTDTQYF. CDR3 coding DNA: TGTGCCAGCAGCGCGGGAGGAGTAGGCACAGATACGCAGTATTTT. Based on the CDR3 plus reference TRBV5-4 and TRBJ2-3, the full variable domain is ETGVTQSPTHLIKTRGQQVTLRCSSQSGHNTVSWYQQALGQGPQFIFQYYREEENGRGNFPPRFSGLQFPNYSSELNVNALELDDSALYLCASSAGGVGTDTQYFGPGTRLTVL.